This T cell receptor (beta chain) was sequenced during a study of regulatory T cells in long-lasting Graves disease. Study conclusions and caveats: Newly diagnosed Graves' patients had higher TCR diversity than persistent ones.

At least ten counts were recorded for this clonotype. Its antigen is not known. Time point specified: newly diagnosed GD, antithyroid drugs for less than 3 months. Preparation of the TCR library used RNA extracted from PBMCs. It was American Thyroid Association guidelines that determined Graves' disease diagnosis. Arm-PCR with iRepertoire HTBI primers amplified the CDR3 regions for these TCR beta libraries. Each CDR3 protein is one row after TCRdb ran MiXCR on the multiplex PCR reads. Of about 470,000 distinct CDR3 sequences in the sample, about 15% were seen once. The CDR3 runs to 19 residues. CDR1 is MDHEN, CDR2 SYDVKM, per germline. J was trimmed by 4 bases and V by 4 bases; bases with no gene match: 16. These same data were also listed under a study on T cells in Graves' hyperthyroidism and ophthalmopathy.

This sequence was found in a woman in her twenties or thirties with Graves disease. This material consisted of peripheral blood mononuclear cells (PBMCs), taken at new diagnosis, from a patient treated with antithyroid drugs. The chain couples TRBV28 to TRBJ2-2; 9 bases are a match to TRBD2. CDR3 DNA: TGTGCCAGCAGTTGGACCCTGGGGAGGGCTAGCGGGGCCACCGGGGAGCTGTTTTTT. The encoded protein is CASSWTLGRASGATGELFF.